The 20 T cell receptor beta chains below were found in one sample sequenced in a study of response to subunit inactivated influenza vaccine. TCRdb reprocessed the RT-PCR reads with MiXCR, giving one entry per CDR3 protein. The sample has about 650,000 distinct CDR3 sequences, about a sixth seen once. This material consisted of PBMCs from blood, taken about 12 days after vaccination. Receptors originate from a man aged 50 or older who received an inactivated influenza vaccine.

This clonotype was counted a few times. The chain joins TRBV7-2 to TRBJ2-3; tentative D call: TRBD2 (5 bases). The V end lost 1 base, the J end lost 0 bases, and 11 bases lay between the germline ends. Germline CDR1 SGHTA, CDR2 FQGNSA. CDR3 size: 16 residues. CDR3 sequence: CASSLVGGSSTDTQYF. In DNA form, the CDR3 reads TGTGCCAGCAGCTTAGTAGGCGGGTCCAGCACAGATACGCAGTATTTT. The full variable domain, rest sourced from reference TRBV7-2 and TRBJ2-3, is GAGVSQSPSNKVTEKGKDVELRCDPISGHTALYWYRQSLGQGLEFLIYFQGNSAPDKSGLPSDRFSAERTGGSVSTLTIQRTQQEDSAVYLCASSLVGGSSTDTQYFGPGTRLTVL.

This chain joins TRBV29-1 and TRBJ1-5, with TRBD1 matching 7 bases. The CDR3 sequence is 13 residues long. J gave up 4 bases and V 4 bases, and 4 bases lay outside the gene matches. Looked up from germline, CDR1 is SQVTM and CDR2 is ANQGSEA. The CDR3 region is CSVGGTDNQPQHF. The CDR3 nucleotides read TGCAGCGTTGGCGGGACAGATAATCAGCCCCAGCATTTT. The whole variable domain, filled in from reference TRBV29-1 and TRBJ1-5, reads SAVISQKPSRDICQRGTSLTIQCQVDSQVTMMFWYRQQPGQSLTLIATANQGSEATYESGFVIDKFPISRPNLTFSTLTVSNMSPEDSSIYLCSVGGTDNQPQHFGDGTRLSIL.

This clonotype was seen ten or more times. The gene calls are TRBV7-9 and TRBJ2-7, with TRBD1 as a possible D gene (5 bases). Germline CDR1 reads SEHNR; CDR2 reads FQNEAQ (reference sequence). Trimming removed 2 bases from V and 4 bases from J, with 12 bases in between. CDR3 size: 14 residues. Here the CDR3 DNA reads TGTGCCAGCAGCTTAACCAGGGTGGTTTACGAGCAGTACTTC. It translates to CASSLTRVVYEQYF.

The chain employs TRBV11-2 and TRBJ2-1, with 12 positions matching TRBD2. CDR3 length: 19 amino acids. Germline CDR1 is SGHAT and CDR2 is FQNNGV. Trimming cost V 4 bases and J 0 bases; bases outside gene matches: 10. CDR3 DNA: TGTGCCAGCAGCTCTACCTGGACTAGCGGGACCGACTCCTACAATGAGCAGTTCTTC. Protein sequence: CASSSTWTSGTDSYNEQFF. The variable domain in full, with the rest retrieved from reference TRBV11-2 and TRBJ2-1, is EAGVAQSPRYKIIEKRQSVAFWCNPISGHATLYWYQQILGQGPKLLIQFQNNGVVDDSQLPKDRFSAERLKGVDSTLKIQPAKLEDSAVYLCASSSTWTSGTDSYNEQFFGPGTRLTVL.

This chain uses TRBV4-2 with TRBJ2-6; perhaps TRBD1 as D (6 bases). Per germline, CDR1 LGHNA and CDR2 YNFKEQ. V was cut by 0 bases and J by 2 bases, with 8 bases left in between. The CDR3 is 16 amino acids. The DNA of the CDR3 is TGTGCCAGCAGCCAAGAAGCAGGGGCTGGGGCCAACGTCCTGACTTTC. Translated: CASSQEAGAGANVLTF.

This chain connects TRBV6-1 to TRBJ2-2, with 7 positions matching TRBD1. The CDR3 sequence is 16 residues long. The germline gives CDR1 MNHNS, CDR2 SASEGT. V was clipped by 5 bases and J by 0 bases; unmatched bases: 6. The DNA of the CDR3 is TGTGCCAGCAGTCCCCCGACAGGGACGAACACCGGGGAGCTGTTTTTT. Encoded protein: CASSPPTGTNTGELFF.

The chain uses TRBV28 and TRBJ2-1, with no clear D. The CDR3 totals 13 residues. Germline-derived CDR1 and CDR2 are MDHEN and SYDVKM. Trimming shortened V by 6 bases and J by 8 bases, and 14 bases separated the two germline ends. The CDR3 DNA sequence: TGTGCCAGCAGACACAGTTCCCAGGATGAGCAGTTCTTC. Protein: CASRHSSQDEQFF.

This clonotype has a handful of counts. This CDR3 is CASSLEGGTGTMDTQYF. DNA of the CDR3: TGCGCCAGCAGCTTGGAAGGAGGGACAGGGACGATGGATACGCAGTATTTT. This chain connects TRBV5-1 to TRBJ2-3, with 9 bases fitting TRBD1. Germline V gene sequence: CDR1 SGHRS, CDR2 YFSETQ. This CDR3 has 17 residues. V shed 0 bases, J shed 6 bases, and the junction held 11 bases outside the gene matches.

This clonotype was observed a handful of times. The chain carries TRBV20-1 and TRBJ1-1; D is ambiguous. This CDR3 comprises 12 residues. Germline V gene lookup returns CDR1 DFQATT and CDR2 SNEGSKA (reference sequence). V lost 3 bases to trimming and J lost 11 bases, with 16 bases between them. CDR3 amino acids: CSASRNQPGAFF. CDR3 sequence (DNA): TGCAGTGCTAGTAGAAACCAGCCTGGGGCTTTCTTT.

This clonotype was seen a few times. The V call is TRBV7-6, the J call TRBJ1-3; no definite D call. Looked up from germline, CDR1 is SGHVS and CDR2 is FNYEAQ. The germline V and J ends were trimmed by 4 bases and 0 bases, with 7 bases remaining between them. This CDR3 region has 14 residues. CDR3 region: CASSSGFSGNTIYF. The CDR3 DNA is TGTGCCAGCAGCTCGGGTTTCTCTGGAAACACCATATATTTT.

The genes are TRBV24-1 and TRBJ2-1, with 8 bases that match TRBD2. After removal of 1 base from V and 7 bases from J, the junction contained 8 bases not matched to a gene. The length of the CDR3 is 16 residues. Germline V CDR1 and CDR2: KGHDR, SFDVKD. CDR3 DNA: TGTGCCACCAGTGATTTTTCCAGCGGGGGCCATAATGAGCAGTTCTTC. Amino acid sequence: CATSDFSSGGHNEQFF.

This clonotype was seen more than once but under ten times. This chain uses TRBV6-2 or TRBV6-3 with TRBJ1-1; TRBD1 agrees at 7 bases. Germline values: CDR1 MNHEY, CDR2 SVGEGT. Losses at the gene ends were 7 bases for V and 12 bases for J; bases not matched to a gene: 14. The CDR3 has 13 residues. The chain's CDR3 is CASTRQGPWESFF. DNA of the CDR3: TGTGCCAGCACCCGACAGGGTCCCTGGGAATCTTTCTTT.

The table lists this clonotype with a few counts. The gene calls are TRBV7-2 and TRBJ2-5, with 12 bases identical to TRBD2. CDR3 length: 14 residues. Germline V gives CDR1 SGHTA, CDR2 FQGNSA. V lost 5 bases to trimming and J lost 5 bases; unmatched junction nucleotides: 3. The CDR3 loop is CASSRLAGDETQYF. CDR3 nucleotide sequence: TGTGCCAGCAGCCGACTAGCGGGAGATGAGACCCAGTACTTC.

This clonotype was seen more than once but under ten times. V usage is TRBV6-2 or TRBV6-3 and J usage is TRBJ2-7; tentatively, D is TRBD2 (7 bases). CDR1 is MNHEY and CDR2 is SVGEGT in the germline V gene. With 6 bases removed from V and 6 bases from J, the gap between germline ends came to 21 bases. The CDR3 spans 15 residues. CDR3 in amino acids: CASRPWGGGHGEQYF. The CDR3, as DNA: TGTGCCAGCAGGCCGTGGGGAGGGGGTCACGGCGAGCAGTACTTC.

This clonotype occurred a few times. The chain uses TRBV4-3 and TRBJ2-3; 10 positions match TRBD2. Germline CDR1 is LGHNA and CDR2 is YSLEER. J was trimmed by 0 bases and V by 0 bases; bases with no gene match: 3. This CDR3 contains 17 residues. The CDR3 DNA follows: TGCGCCAGCAGCCAAGAAGCGGGGGGGTTCAGCACAGATACGCAGTATTTT. Translating gives CASSQEAGGFSTDTQYF.

The table lists this clonotype with a few counts. CDR3 sequence: CASSLEPAGTGINYGYTF. CDR3 bases: TGCGCCAGCAGCTTGGAGCCAGCGGGAACAGGGATCAACTATGGCTACACCTTC. The chain combines TRBV5-1 with TRBJ1-2; maybe TRBD1 (6 bases). The V gene's germline CDR1 is SGHRS and CDR2 YFSETQ. V lost 0 bases to trimming and J lost 2 bases, with 20 bases between them. This CDR3 has 18 amino acids.

In its sample, this clonotype was seen many times. This sequence joins TRBV5-1 and TRBJ2-3, with 10 bases fitting TRBD2. CDR1 is SGHRS, CDR2 YFSETQ, per germline. V shed 4 bases, J shed 0 bases, and the junction held 5 bases outside the gene matches. The CDR3 contains 16 residues. The CDR3 sequence: CASSQGLADSTDTQYF. In DNA form, the CDR3 reads TGCGCCAGCAGCCAAGGACTAGCGGATAGCACAGATACGCAGTATTTT.

The chain is built from TRBV4-3 and TRBJ2-7; D may correspond to TRBD1 or TRBD2 (6 bases each). This CDR3 is 12 amino acids long. CDR1 is LGHNA, CDR2 YSLEER, per germline. Between the trimmed V and J ends, which lost 6 bases and 7 bases, there was a span of 13 bases. The CDR3 DNA follows: TGCGCCAGCAGTTGGGGGGCCGGGGAGCAGTACTTC. It translates to CASSWGAGEQYF.

The rearrangement links TRBV12-3 or TRBV12-4 to TRBJ1-1, with TRBD1 as a possible D gene (5 bases). The CDR3 loop spans 14 amino acids. V lost 6 bases and J 1 base, leaving 12 bases between the germline ends. In DNA form, the CDR3 reads TGTGCCAGCAGACCGGACACCTGGAACACTGAAGCTTTCTTT. This gives the protein CASRPDTWNTEAFF.

This clonotype was recorded many times. V is TRBV12-3 or TRBV12-4 and J is TRBJ1-4; TRBD1 might be the D (6 bases). The CDR3 is made up of 15 amino acids. The ends were cut back, 6 bases at V and 10 bases at J, with 21 bases in the middle. The CDR3 reads CASSPQGRLSGKLFF. The CDR3 region has the DNA TGTGCCAGCAGCCCTCAGGGGAGGTTAAGCGGAAAACTGTTTTTT.